The present TCR beta chain was sequenced within a study of CD8+CD57+ T cells in acquired aplastic anemia (dated by TCRdb to 2017 to 2018). About the study as a whole: A mean of approximately 3 ug of DNA, ranging from roughly 0.19 to 27.4 ug, was extracted from sorted CD4+ and CD8+ cells. Overall results and qualifications from the work: Although 25 to 30 CD8+ CDR3 sequences were shared by patients and controls, these sequences appeared highly expressed in patients and within the immunodominant clones of patients. Patients and healthy controls showed no significant difference in CD8+ Simpson's diversity (P=0.060).

A remark on this clonotype: What this receptor recognizes is not known. No base qualities exist here, and no much larger clone lies one base off it.

Via the germline V gene (reference sequence), CDR1 is LNHDA and CDR2 SQIVND. The CDR3 has 15 amino acids, counting the end cysteine and phenylalanine. Here the CDR3 DNA is all that survives: 45 bases in frame from base 1. Between the V and J ends, shortened by 3 bases and 2 bases respectively, the junction contains 14 bases. Profiling of TCR beta VDJ combinations and CDR3 sequences used genomic DNA as the template. TCR repertoire sequencing was run on an Illumina HiSeq 2000. The source study handled its data this way. TRBV/TRBJ rearrangement plots, CDR3 size and DJ length profiles, and Simpson's diversity index were used to assess repertoires. The most abundant DNA sequence in the deep sequencing data was taken as the immunodominant clone. CDR3 amino acid sequences were checked for sharing between subjects and were compared against published repertoires and the VDJdb database. TCRdb cleaned the public reads at Q25 with fastp, built clones with MiXCR and kept in-frame beta chains. Rows with one shared CDR3 protein collapse into an entry with the most common genes and DNA. None of the V and J calls come from the authors' own analysis; TCRdb made them. The sample table shows 200,000 or so distinct CDR3 sequences, and 64% are seen once. The ten largest clonotypes hold under 60% of the sample.

In the study, sorted CD4+ and CD8+ blood T cells from patients with severe aplastic anemia and from healthy subjects underwent deep sequencing of TCR repertoires. Ficoll-Paque density gradient centrifugation was used to isolate peripheral blood mononuclear cells. Before DNA extraction, CD4+ and CD8+ T cells were sorted with FACS or magnetic beads. The rearrangement joined TRBV19 to TRBJ2-7, and TRBD1 may be the D gene, going by 6 matching bases. The material sequenced was sorted CD4+, CD8+, or CD8+CD57+ T cells (not recorded which) from PBMCs. The origin of this receptor is a human donor with severe aplastic anemia or a healthy control (not recorded which). The bases read TGTGCCAGTAGTATTGGGACACAGGGAACCTACGAGCAGTACTTC. It encodes CASSIGTQGTYEQYF.